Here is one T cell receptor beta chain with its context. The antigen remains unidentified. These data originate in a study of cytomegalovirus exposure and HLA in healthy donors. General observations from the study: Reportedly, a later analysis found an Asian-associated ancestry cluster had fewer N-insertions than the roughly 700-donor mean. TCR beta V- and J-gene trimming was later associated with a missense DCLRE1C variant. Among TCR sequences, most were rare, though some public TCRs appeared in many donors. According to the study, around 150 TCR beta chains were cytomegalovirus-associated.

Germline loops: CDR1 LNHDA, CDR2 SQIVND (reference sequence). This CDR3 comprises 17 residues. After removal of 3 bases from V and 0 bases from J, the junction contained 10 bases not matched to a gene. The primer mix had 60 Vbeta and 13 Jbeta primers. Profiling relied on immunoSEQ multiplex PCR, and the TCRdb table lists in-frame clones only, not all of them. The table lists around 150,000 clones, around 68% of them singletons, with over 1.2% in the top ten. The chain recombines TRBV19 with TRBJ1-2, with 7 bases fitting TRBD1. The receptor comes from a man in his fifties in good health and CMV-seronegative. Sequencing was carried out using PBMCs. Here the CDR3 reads CASSMVRGQTANYGYTF. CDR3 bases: TGTGCCAGTAGTATGGTACGGGGACAGACAGCTAACTATGGCTACACCTTC.